These T cell receptor beta chains were read from a single sample in a study of cytomegalovirus exposure and HLA in healthy donors. Repertoires were generated with immunoSEQ multiplex PCR, while TCRdb's copy carries only in-frame clones and drops some. The sample gives some 130,000 clones, roughly 8.8% of which show up once; roughly 6.4% is in the top ten. Sequences were obtained from PBMCs. The source is a woman aged 40 to 55 in good health and CMV-seropositive. Each CDR3 is given with its conserved first and last residue. Fields, in order: D gene, J gene, V gene, clone size, CDR3 protein, CDR3 DNA. D genes are given only for firm matches. Rows give clone size only sometimes, using once, few, many, or a class for an expanded clone.

d_gene: TRBD1; j_gene: TRBJ2-7; v_gene: TRBV7-2; abundance: few; CDR3aa: CASSWRQGPSYEQYF; CDR3nt: TGTGCCAGCAGCTGGCGACAGGGACCATCCTACGAGCAGTACTTC
d_gene: NA; j_gene: TRBJ1-2; v_gene: TRBV19; abundance: NA; CDR3aa: CASSIDDRLNYGYTF; CDR3nt: TGTGCCAGTAGTATAGATGACAGGTTAAACTATGGCTACACCTTC
d_gene: TRBD1; j_gene: TRBJ2-5; v_gene: TRBV5-1; abundance: few; CDR3aa: CASSLTAGQGAWETQYF; CDR3nt: TGCGCCAGCAGCTTGACGGCGGGACAGGGGGCTTGGGAGACCCAGTACTTC
d_gene: NA; j_gene: TRBJ2-7; v_gene: TRBV5-6; abundance: few; CDR3aa: CASSFEVFASPYEQYF; CDR3nt: TGTGCCAGCAGCTTCGAGGTGTTCGCCAGTCCCTACGAGCAGTACTTC
d_gene: NA; j_gene: TRBJ1-2; v_gene: TRBV7-9; abundance: few; CDR3aa: CASREQAGPNYGYTF; CDR3nt: TGTGCCAGCAGAGAGCAGGCAGGGCCTAACTATGGCTACACCTTC
d_gene: NA; j_gene: TRBJ1-6; v_gene: TRBV2; abundance: NA; CDR3aa: CASSPGSPLHF; CDR3nt: TGTGCCAGCAGTCCGGGGTCACCCCTCCACTTT
d_gene: TRBD2; j_gene: TRBJ2-7; v_gene: TRBV7-9; abundance: NA; CDR3aa: CASSPRASGGPGSYEQYF; CDR3nt: TGTGCCAGCAGCCCCCGGGCTAGCGGGGGGCCCGGGTCCTACGAGCAGTACTTC
d_gene: TRBD1; j_gene: TRBJ1-3; v_gene: TRBV6-6; abundance: NA; CDR3aa: CASSYSDRGNTIYF; CDR3nt: TGTGCCAGCAGTTACTCCGACAGGGGTAACACCATATATTTT
d_gene: TRBD1; j_gene: TRBJ1-1; v_gene: TRBV6-5; abundance: NA; CDR3aa: CASSYSDRAIGEAFF; CDR3nt: TGTGCCAGCAGTTACTCGGACAGGGCCATAGGGGAAGCTTTCTTT
d_gene: NA; j_gene: TRBJ2-1; v_gene: TRBV11-3; abundance: few; CDR3aa: CASTPRGGSYNEQFF; CDR3nt: TGTGCCAGCACTCCCAGAGGGGGATCCTACAATGAGCAGTTCTTC
d_gene: TRBD2; j_gene: TRBJ2-3; v_gene: TRBV7-2; abundance: NA; CDR3aa: CASTATGTSASDTQYF; CDR3nt: TGTGCCAGCACCGCTACCGGGACTAGCGCTTCAGATACGCAGTATTTT
d_gene: TRBD1; j_gene: TRBJ1-1; v_gene: TRBV2; abundance: few; CDR3aa: CASTKEGGNTEAFF; CDR3nt: TGTGCCAGCACCAAGGAAGGGGGCAACACTGAAGCTTTCTTT
d_gene: NA; j_gene: TRBJ2-7; v_gene: TRBV10-1; abundance: NA; CDR3aa: CASSEGGHEQYF; CDR3nt: TGCGCCAGCAGTGAGGGAGGGCACGAGCAGTACTTC
d_gene: NA; j_gene: TRBJ1-6; v_gene: TRBV5-1; abundance: NA; CDR3aa: CASSFEGGYNSPLHF; CDR3nt: TGCGCCAGCAGCTTCGAGGGCGGCTATAATTCACCCCTCCACTTT
d_gene: NA; j_gene: TRBJ1-1; v_gene: TRBV5-1; abundance: few; CDR3aa: CASSLFGESTEAFF; CDR3nt: TGCGCCAGCAGCTTGTTCGGGGAATCCACTGAAGCTTTCTTT
d_gene: NA; j_gene: TRBJ1-6; v_gene: TRBV18; abundance: NA; CDR3aa: CASSPSREGSPLHF; CDR3nt: TGTGCCAGCTCACCATCCCGAGAGGGTTCACCCCTCCACTTT
d_gene: NA; j_gene: TRBJ1-1; v_gene: TRBV4-1; abundance: few; CDR3aa: CASSQAGHPNTEAFF; CDR3nt: TGCGCCAGCAGCCAAGCGGGACACCCGAACACTGAAGCTTTCTTT
d_gene: NA; j_gene: TRBJ1-2; v_gene: TRBV6-1; abundance: NA; CDR3aa: CASSEPGAIANYGYTF; CDR3nt: TGTGCCAGCAGTGAGCCAGGGGCTATAGCTAACTATGGCTACACCTTC
d_gene: NA; j_gene: TRBJ1-6; v_gene: TRBV5-4; abundance: NA; CDR3aa: CASSSSGSLAPLHF; CDR3nt: TGTGCCAGCAGTTCAAGCGGGTCCCTCGCACCCCTCCACTTT
d_gene: TRBD2; j_gene: TRBJ2-4; v_gene: TRBV19; abundance: NA; CDR3aa: CASSTHPSGGLKNIQYF; CDR3nt: TGTGCCAGTAGTACCCACCCTAGCGGGGGGCTCAAAAACATTCAGTACTTC
d_gene: TRBD1; j_gene: TRBJ1-6; v_gene: TRBV7-2; abundance: few; CDR3aa: CASSERTGGNSPLHF; CDR3nt: TGTGCCAGCAGCGAGCGGACAGGGGGCAATTCACCCCTCCACTTT
d_gene: NA; j_gene: TRBJ1-2; v_gene: TRBV5-8; abundance: few; CDR3aa: CASSLVEGSHGYTF; CDR3nt: TGTGCCAGCAGCTTAGTTGAGGGATCCCATGGCTACACCTTC
d_gene: TRBD1; j_gene: TRBJ1-1; v_gene: TRBV19; abundance: NA; CDR3aa: CASSTSTGWPTEAFF; CDR3nt: TGTGCCAGTAGTACCTCGACAGGGTGGCCCACTGAAGCTTTCTTT
d_gene: TRBD1; j_gene: TRBJ2-3; v_gene: TRBV7-8; abundance: NA; CDR3aa: CASSAATGQGSQGTQYF; CDR3nt: TGTGCCAGCAGCGCCGCTACGGGACAGGGTTCACAGGGTACGCAGTATTTT
d_gene: NA; j_gene: TRBJ2-5; v_gene: TRBV7-2; abundance: NA; CDR3aa: CASSQEEGAVKTQYF; CDR3nt: TGTGCCAGCAGCCAGGAGGAGGGGGCTGTGAAGACCCAGTACTTC
d_gene: TRBD1; j_gene: TRBJ1-4; v_gene: TRBV7-2; abundance: NA; CDR3aa: CASTKRQGATNEKLFF; CDR3nt: TGTGCCAGCACCAAAAGACAGGGTGCAACTAATGAAAAACTGTTTTTT
d_gene: NA; j_gene: TRBJ1-1; v_gene: TRBV6-5; abundance: NA; CDR3aa: CASSSRDKLGEAFF; CDR3nt: TGTGCCAGCAGCAGCAGGGACAAGTTAGGAGAAGCTTTCTTT
d_gene: NA; j_gene: TRBJ2-3; v_gene: TRBV10-3; abundance: NA; CDR3aa: CAIKVGTGTDTQYF; CDR3nt: TGTGCCATCAAGGTCGGGACTGGCACAGATACGCAGTATTTT
d_gene: TRBD2; j_gene: TRBJ2-3; v_gene: TRBV27; abundance: few; CDR3aa: CASSYPGGASDTQYF; CDR3nt: TGTGCCAGCAGTTACCCCGGGGGGGCATCAGATACGCAGTATTTT
d_gene: NA; j_gene: TRBJ1-1; v_gene: TRBV9; abundance: NA; CDR3aa: CASSTTGYTEAFF; CDR3nt: TGTGCCAGCAGCACGACAGGTTACACTGAAGCTTTCTTT
d_gene: NA; j_gene: TRBJ2-2; v_gene: TRBV29-1; abundance: NA; CDR3aa: CSVGSNTGELFF; CDR3nt: TGCAGCGTGGGCAGTAACACCGGGGAGCTGTTTTTT
d_gene: TRBD1; j_gene: TRBJ1-2; v_gene: TRBV5-1; abundance: NA; CDR3aa: CASSSGTGDYGYTF; CDR3nt: TGCGCCAGCAGTTCCGGGACAGGGGACTATGGCTACACCTTC
d_gene: TRBD1; j_gene: TRBJ1-6; v_gene: TRBV6-1; abundance: few; CDR3aa: CASSEFRRQGYNSPLHF; CDR3nt: TGTGCCAGCAGTGAATTTAGGAGACAGGGTTATAATTCACCCCTCCACTTT
d_gene: TRBD1; j_gene: TRBJ1-1; v_gene: TRBV15; abundance: many; CDR3aa: CATSREGTGGYRTEAFF; CDR3nt: TGTGCCACCAGCAGAGAAGGGACAGGGGGTTATCGCACTGAAGCTTTCTTT
d_gene: NA; j_gene: TRBJ2-7; v_gene: TRBV7-9; abundance: few; CDR3aa: CASSLLGRGDEQYF; CDR3nt: TGTGCCAGCAGCTTACTGGGAAGGGGCGACGAGCAGTACTTC
d_gene: TRBD1; j_gene: TRBJ1-5; v_gene: TRBV7-9; abundance: few; CDR3aa: CASSGTGRPQHF; CDR3nt: TGTGCCAGCAGCGGGACAGGGCGGCCCCAGCATTTT
d_gene: NA; j_gene: TRBJ2-4; v_gene: TRBV4-1; abundance: NA; CDR3aa: CASSQSRQQGQSAKNIQYF; CDR3nt: TGCGCCAGCAGCCAAAGCCGTCAACAGGGTCAATCAGCCAAAAACATTCAGTACTTC
d_gene: TRBD2; j_gene: TRBJ2-3; v_gene: TRBV4-1; abundance: NA; CDR3aa: CASSQVSGGVATDTQYF; CDR3nt: TGCGCCAGCAGCCAGGTTAGCGGGGGGGTCGCGACAGATACGCAGTATTTT
d_gene: TRBD1; j_gene: TRBJ2-5; v_gene: TRBV2; abundance: few; CDR3aa: CASSSDRGWETQYF; CDR3nt: TGTGCCAGCAGTTCTGACAGGGGGTGGGAGACCCAGTACTTC
d_gene: TRBD1; j_gene: TRBJ2-5; v_gene: TRBV7-2; abundance: NA; CDR3aa: CASSFSPGQGSETQYF; CDR3nt: TGTGCCAGCAGCTTCTCGCCGGGACAGGGGTCGGAGACCCAGTACTTC
d_gene: NA; j_gene: TRBJ1-4; v_gene: TRBV5-1; abundance: few; CDR3aa: CASSFEKQNEKLFF; CDR3nt: TGCGCCAGCAGCTTCGAGAAGCAAAATGAAAAACTGTTTTTT